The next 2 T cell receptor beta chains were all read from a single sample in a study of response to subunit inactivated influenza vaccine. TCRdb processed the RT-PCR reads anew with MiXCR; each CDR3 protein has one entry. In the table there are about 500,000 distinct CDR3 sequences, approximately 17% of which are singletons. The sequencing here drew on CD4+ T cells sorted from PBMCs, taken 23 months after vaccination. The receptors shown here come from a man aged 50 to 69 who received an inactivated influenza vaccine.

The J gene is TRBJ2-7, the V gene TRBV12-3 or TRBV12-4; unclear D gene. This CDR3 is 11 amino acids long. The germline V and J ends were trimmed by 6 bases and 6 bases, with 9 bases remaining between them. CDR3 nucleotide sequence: TGTGCCAGCAGCGTTCACCTCGAGCAGTACTTC. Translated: CASSVHLEQYF.

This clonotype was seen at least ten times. The chain's CDR3 is CASSPIRETQYF. Written as DNA, the CDR3 is TGTGCCAGCTCACCGATCCGAGAGACCCAGTACTTC. V is TRBV18 and J is TRBJ2-5; unclear D gene. Germline lookup yields CDR1 KGHSH and CDR2 LQKENI. With 3 bases removed from V and 4 bases from J, the gap between germline ends came to 6 bases. This CDR3 is built from 12 residues.